This TCR beta chain was retrieved from a study of blood T cell repertoires in COVID-19. For the study at large: Samples taken during acute and convalescent COVID-19 were collected in the United States, Italy and Spain. The cDNA or gDNA used as material had been derived from T cells, B-cell-depleted T cells, or PBMCs.

The CDR3 spans 15 residues. Germline V gives CDR1 SGHRS, CDR2 YFSETQ. The V end lost 7 bases, the J end lost 4 bases, and 20 bases lay between the germline ends. Per the original data handling: For nucleated cells, counts were estimated from reference gene primer amplification. Assay used: immunoSEQ multiplex PCR; TCRdb lists only in-frame clones, some missing. V, J and clone size are taken as reported in that table, and D and trimming were inferred from the DNA itself. The data show about 120,000 clones, 80% to 90% seen once. This sequence originates from a woman between 50 and 59 years old with acute or convalescent COVID-19. The V gene is TRBV5-1, the J gene TRBJ1-2; D unresolved. Sequenced material: peripheral blood. CDR3 DNA: TGCGCCAGCTCCTCGGGGTTACACGGCCTCTATGGCTACACCTTC. Protein: CASSSGLHGLYGYTF.